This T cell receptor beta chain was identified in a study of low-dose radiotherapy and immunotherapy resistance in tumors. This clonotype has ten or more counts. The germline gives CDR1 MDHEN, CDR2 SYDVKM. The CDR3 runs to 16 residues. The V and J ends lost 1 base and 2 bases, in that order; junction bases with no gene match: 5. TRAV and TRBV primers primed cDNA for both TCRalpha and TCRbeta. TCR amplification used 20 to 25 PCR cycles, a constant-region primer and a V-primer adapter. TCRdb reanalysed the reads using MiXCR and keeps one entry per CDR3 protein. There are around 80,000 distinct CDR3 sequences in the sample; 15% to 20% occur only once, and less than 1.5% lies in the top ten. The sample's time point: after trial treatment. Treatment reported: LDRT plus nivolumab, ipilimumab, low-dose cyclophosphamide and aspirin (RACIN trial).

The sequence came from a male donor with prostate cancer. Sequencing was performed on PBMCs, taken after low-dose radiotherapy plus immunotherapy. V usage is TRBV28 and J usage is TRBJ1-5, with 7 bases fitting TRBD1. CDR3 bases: TGTGCCAGCAGTTTATCGGGCAGGGGGGGCAATCAGCCCCAGCATTTT. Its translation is CASSLSGRGGNQPQHF.